These 14 T cell receptor beta chains were sequenced from one sample in a study of beta chain features in type 1 diabetes. Isolated RNA was reverse transcribed in full, so expressed TCRB transcripts were sequenced. Measured with immunoSEQ multiplex PCR; TCRdb has only the in-frame clones, and not every one. The sample holds 200,000 to 250,000 clones; 68% are singletons and the top ten take around 0.057%. Sequenced sample: naive CD4+ T cells from blood. The source of these receptors is a man aged 30-40 years in good health.

The chain joins TRBV30 to TRBJ2-7, with D tentatively TRBD2 (5 bases). The CDR3 runs to 16 residues. Germline V gives CDR1 GTSNPN, CDR2 SVGIG (reference sequence). Trimming left V 0 bases short and J 2 bases short, with 17 bases between. CDR3 residues: CAWSVGSGRVAYEQYF. CDR3 nucleotides: TGTGCCTGGAGTGTCGGTTCGGGGAGAGTGGCCTACGAGCAGTACTTC.

CDR3: CASSVANKAFF. CDR3 DNA sequence: TGTGCCAGCAGTGTTGCGAACAAAGCTTTCTTT. The chain links TRBV2 to TRBJ1-1; D uncertain. Germline V gene data show CDR1 as SNHLY and CDR2 as FYNNEI. CDR3 size: 11 residues. Trimming stripped 4 bases from V and 9 bases from J, with 9 bases between.

The chain combines TRBV2 with TRBJ1-6, with TRBD1 matching over 9 bases. CDR1 and CDR2 (germline): SNHLY, FYNNEI. The J segment lost 10 bases and the V segment lost 6 bases, leaving 4 bases of the junction unmatched. CDR3 size: 13 residues. For the CDR3, the DNA is TGTGCCAGCAGAAGGGACAGGGAGTCACCCCTCCACTTT. This translates into CASRRDRESPLHF. The whole variable domain, remainder taken from reference TRBV2 and TRBJ1-6, is EPEVTQTPSHQVTQMGQEVILRCVPISNHLYFYWYRQILGQKVEFLVSFYNNEISEKSEIFDDQFSVERPDGSNFTLKIRSTKLEDSAMYFCASRRDRESPLHFGNGTRLTVT.

Comments on this clone: Other DNA sequences in the sample encode the same CDR3. The chain combines TRBV7-2 with TRBJ2-6; D call uncertain. Trimming removed 3 bases from V and 0 bases from J, with 3 bases in between. Germline V gives CDR1 SGHTA, CDR2 FQGNSA. This CDR3 has 14 residues. The CDR3 is CASSLNSGANVLTF. The DNA of the CDR3 is TGTGCCAGCAGCTTGAACTCTGGGGCCAACGTCCTGACTTTC.

The J gene is TRBJ2-1, the V gene TRBV28, with 7 nucleotides matching TRBD2. Per the germline V gene, CDR1 is MDHEN and CDR2 is SYDVKM. This CDR3 region has 12 residues. V shed 9 bases, J shed 4 bases, and the junction held 3 bases outside the gene matches. CDR3 coding DNA: TGTGCCAGTGGCGGGGGATACAATGAGCAGTTCTTC. It codes for CASGGGYNEQFF.

The chain employs TRBV7-8 and TRBJ1-6; D is ambiguous. The V end was cut by 4 bases, the J end by 10 bases, with 23 bases between. There are 17 residues in the CDR3. Germline lookup yields CDR1 SGHVS and CDR2 FQNEAQ. CDR3: CASSSIPSTRGGSPLHF. Here the CDR3 DNA reads TGTGCCAGCAGCTCAATACCTTCGACACGGGGTGGATCACCCCTCCACTTT.

V usage is TRBV9 and J usage is TRBJ1-6; TRBD1 might be the D (5 bases). The CDR3 covers 15 residues. Germline assignment: CDR1 SGDLS and CDR2 YYNGEE. V lost 0 bases and J 6 bases, leaving 10 bases between the germline ends. CDR3 nucleotides: TGTGCCAGCAGCGTAGGGCGAGACAGTAATTCACCCCTCCACTTT. As protein: CASSVGRDSNSPLHF.

CDR3 residues: CASSMGQPQHF. In DNA form, the CDR3 reads TGTGCCAGCAGCATGGGTCAGCCCCAGCATTTT. The chain recombines TRBV2 with TRBJ1-5; D is uncertain. CDR1 is SNHLY and CDR2 is FYNNEI in the germline V gene. V was pared by 6 bases and J by 6 bases, with 6 bases between. The CDR3 spans 11 residues. The full variable domain, completed using reference TRBV2 and TRBJ1-5, is EPEVTQTPSHQVTQMGQEVILRCVPISNHLYFYWYRQILGQKVEFLVSFYNNEISEKSEIFDDQFSVERPDGSNFTLKIRSTKLEDSAMYFCASSMGQPQHFGDGTRLSIL.

The gene calls are TRBV29-1 and TRBJ2-5; 12 bases fit TRBD1. From germline, CDR1 is SQVTM and CDR2 ANQGSEA. The CDR3 extends over 17 amino acids. The V segment lost 6 bases and the J segment 4 bases; nucleotides outside the gene matches: 15. The CDR3 DNA sequence: TGCAGCGTCCCCGGGTCGGGACAGGGGGCGCGGGGAGAGACCCAGTACTTC. Translation: CSVPGSGQGARGETQYF.

The gene calls are TRBV20-1 and TRBJ2-1; D is unresolved. The V gene's germline CDR1 is DFQATT and CDR2 SNEGSKA (reference sequence). The CDR3 loop spans 10 amino acids. V was cut by 0 bases and J by 9 bases, with 3 bases left in between. CDR3 sequence: CSARDLEQFF. CDR3 bases: TGCAGTGCTAGAGATCTTGAGCAGTTCTTC.

This chain uses TRBV5-4 with TRBJ2-3, with D unresolved. CDR3 length equals 14 residues. Deletions cut 0 bases from V and 0 bases from J, with 5 bases between. Germline loops: CDR1 SGHNT, CDR2 YYREEE (reference sequence). The CDR3 DNA reads as TGTGCCAGCAGCTTGGAATTTAGCACAGATACGCAGTATTTT. This sequence encodes CASSLEFSTDTQYF.

This clone has only a few counts. CDR3 sequence: CASSLGLAGSYEQYF. As DNA, the CDR3 is TGTGCCAGCAGCTTGGGACTAGCGGGATCCTACGAGCAGTACTTC. The rearrangement links TRBV5-6 to TRBJ2-7; 11 positions agree with TRBD2. Trimming at V came to 0 bases and at J to 1 base, leaving 0 bases not matched to a gene. Germline assignment: CDR1 SGHDT and CDR2 YYEEEE. This CDR3 region has 15 residues.

J is TRBJ2-5 and V is TRBV7-2, with 12 bases lining up with TRBD2. V was clipped by 5 bases and J by 4 bases; unmatched bases: 8. Germline V gives CDR1 SGHTA, CDR2 FQGNSA. The length of the CDR3 is 16 residues. The CDR3 coding sequence is TGTGCCAGCAGCCGCGCTGGACTAGCGGGAAGAGAGACCCAGTACTTC. Amino acids: CASSRAGLAGRETQYF. Based on the CDR3 plus reference TRBV7-2 and TRBJ2-5, the full variable domain is GAGVSQSPSNKVTEKGKDVELRCDPISGHTALYWYRQSLGQGLEFLIYFQGNSAPDKSGLPSDRFSAERTGGSVSTLTIQRTQQEDSAVYLCASSRAGLAGRETQYFGPGTRLLVL.

The V and J genes are TRBV15 and TRBJ2-3, with D maybe TRBD2 (5 bases). The CDR3 extends over 15 amino acids. V gave up 1 base and J gave up 1 base, with 9 bases separating them. Germline values: CDR1 LNHNV, CDR2 YYDKDF (reference sequence). The CDR3 reads CATSRGGSGTDTQYF. As DNA, the CDR3 is TGTGCCACCAGCAGAGGAGGGTCTGGCACAGATACGCAGTATTTT.